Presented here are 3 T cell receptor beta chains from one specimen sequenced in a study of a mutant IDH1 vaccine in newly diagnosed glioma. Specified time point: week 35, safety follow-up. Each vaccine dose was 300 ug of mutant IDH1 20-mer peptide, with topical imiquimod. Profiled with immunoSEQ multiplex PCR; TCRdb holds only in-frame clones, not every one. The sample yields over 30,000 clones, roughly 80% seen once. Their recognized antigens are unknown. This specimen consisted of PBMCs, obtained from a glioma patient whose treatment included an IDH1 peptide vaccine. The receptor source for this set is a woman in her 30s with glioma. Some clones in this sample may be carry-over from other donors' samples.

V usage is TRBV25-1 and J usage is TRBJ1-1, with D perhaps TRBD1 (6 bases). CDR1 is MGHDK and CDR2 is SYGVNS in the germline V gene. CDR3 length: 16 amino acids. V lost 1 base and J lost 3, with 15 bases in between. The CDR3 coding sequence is TGTGCCAGCAGTGAATTCGAGGGGGGGTTGCACACTGAAGCTTTCTTT. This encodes CASSEFEGGLHTEAFF.

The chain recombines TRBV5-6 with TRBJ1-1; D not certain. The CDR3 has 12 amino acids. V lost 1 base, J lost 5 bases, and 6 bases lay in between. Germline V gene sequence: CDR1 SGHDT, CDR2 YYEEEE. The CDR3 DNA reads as TGTGCCAGCAGCTTGAAGCGTACTGAAGCTTTCTTT. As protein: CASSLKRTEAFF.

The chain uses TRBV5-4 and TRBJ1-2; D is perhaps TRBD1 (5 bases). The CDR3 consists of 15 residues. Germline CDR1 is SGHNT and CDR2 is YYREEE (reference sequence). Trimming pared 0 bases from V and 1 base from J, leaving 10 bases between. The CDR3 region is CASSLVGDLNYGYTF. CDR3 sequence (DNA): TGTGCCAGCAGCTTGGTGGGGGACCTTAACTATGGCTACACCTTC.